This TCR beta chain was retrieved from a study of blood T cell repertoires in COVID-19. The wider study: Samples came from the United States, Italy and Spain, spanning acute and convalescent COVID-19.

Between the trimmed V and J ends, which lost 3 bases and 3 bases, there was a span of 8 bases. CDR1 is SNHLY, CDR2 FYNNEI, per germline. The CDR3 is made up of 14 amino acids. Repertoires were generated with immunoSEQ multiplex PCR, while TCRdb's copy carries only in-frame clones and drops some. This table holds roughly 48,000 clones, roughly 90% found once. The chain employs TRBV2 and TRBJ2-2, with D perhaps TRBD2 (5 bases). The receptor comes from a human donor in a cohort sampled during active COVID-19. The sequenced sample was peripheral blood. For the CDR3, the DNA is TGTGCCAGCAGTGAGCTGGAGGACACCGGGGAGCTGTTTTTT. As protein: CASSELEDTGELFF.